This T cell receptor (beta chain) appears in the sequencing data of a study of beta chain features in type 1 diabetes. The whole isolated RNA underwent reverse transcription, so sequencing captured expressed TCRB transcripts. The data were produced by immunoSEQ multiplex PCR, yet TCRdb's version contains in-frame clones alone and is incomplete. The table records under 350,000 clones, approximately 8% of them present only once. CDR3 length: 15 residues. The trim removed 7 bases at V and 3 bases at J, leaving 5 bases unmatched. CDR1 and CDR2 (germline): LGHNA, YNFKEQ. The sample was central memory CD4+ T cells from blood. The rearrangement joins TRBV4-2 to TRBJ2-5; 13 bases are shared with TRBD2. The receptor comes from a woman aged 18-29 years in good health. The CDR3 nucleotides read TGTGCCAGCACCATAGGACTAGCGGGGGAAGAGACCCAGTACTTC. It specifies CASTIGLAGEETQYF.